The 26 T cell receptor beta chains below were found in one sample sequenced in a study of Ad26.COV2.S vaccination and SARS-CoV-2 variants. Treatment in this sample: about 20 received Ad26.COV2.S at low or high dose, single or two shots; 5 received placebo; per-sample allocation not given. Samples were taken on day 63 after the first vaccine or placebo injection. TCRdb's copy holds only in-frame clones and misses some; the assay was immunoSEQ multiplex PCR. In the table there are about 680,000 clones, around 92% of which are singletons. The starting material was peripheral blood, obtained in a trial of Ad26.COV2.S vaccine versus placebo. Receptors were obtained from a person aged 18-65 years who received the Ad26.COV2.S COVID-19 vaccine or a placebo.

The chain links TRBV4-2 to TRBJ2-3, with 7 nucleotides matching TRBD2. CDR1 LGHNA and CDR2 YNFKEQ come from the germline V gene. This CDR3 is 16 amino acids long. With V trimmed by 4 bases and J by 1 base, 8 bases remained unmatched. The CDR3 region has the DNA TGTGCCAGCAGCCCCTTTGTAGCGGGTGGCACAGATACGCAGTATTTT. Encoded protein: CASSPFVAGGTDTQYF.

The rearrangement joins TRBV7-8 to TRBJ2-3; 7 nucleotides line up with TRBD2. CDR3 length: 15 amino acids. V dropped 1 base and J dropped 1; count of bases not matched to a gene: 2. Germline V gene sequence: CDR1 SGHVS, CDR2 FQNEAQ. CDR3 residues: CASSLDGRRTDTQYF. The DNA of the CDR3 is TGTGCCAGCAGCTTAGACGGGAGGCGCACAGATACGCAGTATTTT. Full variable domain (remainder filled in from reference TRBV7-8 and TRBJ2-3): GAGVSQSPRYKVAKRGQDVALRCDPISGHVSLFWYQQALGQGPEFLTYFQNEAQLDKSGLPSDRFFAERPEGSVSTLKIQRTQQEDSAVYLCASSLDGRRTDTQYFGPGTRLTVL.

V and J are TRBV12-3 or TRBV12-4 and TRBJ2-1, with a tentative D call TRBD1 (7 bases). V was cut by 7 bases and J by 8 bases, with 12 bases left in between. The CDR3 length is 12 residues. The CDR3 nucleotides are TGTGCCAGCACTCCCAGGGGGGATGAGCAGTTCTTC. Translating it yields CASTPRGDEQFF.

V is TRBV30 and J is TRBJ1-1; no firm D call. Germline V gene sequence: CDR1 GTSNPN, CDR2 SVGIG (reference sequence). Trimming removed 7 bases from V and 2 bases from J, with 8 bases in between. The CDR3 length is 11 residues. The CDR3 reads CAFRSNTEAFF. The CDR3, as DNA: TGTGCCTTCAGGAGTAACACTGAAGCTTTCTTT. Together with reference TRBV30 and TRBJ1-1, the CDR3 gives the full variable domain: SQTIHQWPATLVQPVGSPLSLECTVEGTSNPNLYWYRQAAGRGLQLLFYSVGIGQISSEVPQNLSASRPQDRQFILSSKKLLLSDSGFYLCAFRSNTEAFFGQGTRLTVV.

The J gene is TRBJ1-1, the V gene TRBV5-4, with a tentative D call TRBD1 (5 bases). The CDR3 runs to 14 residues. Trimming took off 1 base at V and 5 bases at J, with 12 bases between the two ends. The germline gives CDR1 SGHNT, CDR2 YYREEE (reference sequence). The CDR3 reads CASSLNVGDTEAFF. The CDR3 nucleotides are TGTGCCAGCAGCTTGAATGTAGGGGATACTGAAGCTTTCTTT.

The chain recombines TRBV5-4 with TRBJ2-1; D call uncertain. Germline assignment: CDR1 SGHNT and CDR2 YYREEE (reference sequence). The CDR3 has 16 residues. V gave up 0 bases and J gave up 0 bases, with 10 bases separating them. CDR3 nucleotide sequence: TGTGCCAGCAGCTTGGCGGGCCTGCTCTCCTACAATGAGCAGTTCTTC. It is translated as CASSLAGLLSYNEQFF.

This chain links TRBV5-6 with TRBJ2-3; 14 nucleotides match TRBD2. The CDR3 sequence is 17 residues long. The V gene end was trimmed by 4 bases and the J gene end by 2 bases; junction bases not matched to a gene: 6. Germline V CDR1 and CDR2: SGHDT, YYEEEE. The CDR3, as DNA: TGTGCCAGCAGCCCAGGGACTAGCGGGAGTGTCACAGATACGCAGTATTTT. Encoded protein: CASSPGTSGSVTDTQYF.

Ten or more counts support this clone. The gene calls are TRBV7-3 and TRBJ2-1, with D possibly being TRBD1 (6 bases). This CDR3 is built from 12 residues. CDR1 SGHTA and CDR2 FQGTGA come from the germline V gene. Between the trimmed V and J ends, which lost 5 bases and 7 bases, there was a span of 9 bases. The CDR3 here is CASSLQGNEQFF. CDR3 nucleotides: TGTGCCAGCAGCCTACAGGGAAATGAGCAGTTCTTC.

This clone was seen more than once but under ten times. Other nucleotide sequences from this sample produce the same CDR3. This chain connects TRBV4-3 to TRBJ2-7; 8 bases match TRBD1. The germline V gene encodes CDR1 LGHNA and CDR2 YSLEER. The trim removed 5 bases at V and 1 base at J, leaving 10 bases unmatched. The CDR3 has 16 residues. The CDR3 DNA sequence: TGCGCCAGCAGCTACTCCGGGACAGGAGAATCCTACGAGCAGTACTTC. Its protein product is CASSYSGTGESYEQYF.

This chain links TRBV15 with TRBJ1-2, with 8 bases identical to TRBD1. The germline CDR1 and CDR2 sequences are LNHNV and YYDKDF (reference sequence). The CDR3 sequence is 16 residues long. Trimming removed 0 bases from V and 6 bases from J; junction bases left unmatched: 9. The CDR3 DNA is TGTGCCACCAGCAGAGATAAAACAGGGGGAGTACATGGCTACACCTTC. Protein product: CATSRDKTGGVHGYTF.

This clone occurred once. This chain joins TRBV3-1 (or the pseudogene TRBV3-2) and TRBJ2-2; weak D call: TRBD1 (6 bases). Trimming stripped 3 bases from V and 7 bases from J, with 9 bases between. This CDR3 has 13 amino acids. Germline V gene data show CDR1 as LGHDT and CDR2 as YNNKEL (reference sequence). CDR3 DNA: TGTGCCAGCAGCCAGAAAGGGGGCGGGGAGCTGTTTTTT. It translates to CASSQKGGGELFF.

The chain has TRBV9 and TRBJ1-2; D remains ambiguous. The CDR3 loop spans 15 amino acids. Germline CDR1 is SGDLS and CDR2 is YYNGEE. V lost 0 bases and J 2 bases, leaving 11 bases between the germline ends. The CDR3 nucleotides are TGTGCCAGCAGCGTAGGAAAGGGAAAGAACTATGGCTACACCTTC. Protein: CASSVGKGKNYGYTF.

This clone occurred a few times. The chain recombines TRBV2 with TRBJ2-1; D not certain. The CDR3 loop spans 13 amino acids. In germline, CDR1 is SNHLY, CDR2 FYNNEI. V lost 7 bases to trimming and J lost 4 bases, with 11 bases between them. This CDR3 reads CASNPRVYNEQFF. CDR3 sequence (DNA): TGTGCCAGCAACCCCAGAGTTTACAATGAGCAGTTCTTC.

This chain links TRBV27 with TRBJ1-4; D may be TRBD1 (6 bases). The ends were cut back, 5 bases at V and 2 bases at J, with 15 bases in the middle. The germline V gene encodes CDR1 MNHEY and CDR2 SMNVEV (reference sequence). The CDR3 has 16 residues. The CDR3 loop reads CASSPFSGDTNEKLFF. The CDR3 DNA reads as TGTGCCAGCAGTCCTTTTTCAGGGGATACTAATGAAAAACTGTTTTTT.

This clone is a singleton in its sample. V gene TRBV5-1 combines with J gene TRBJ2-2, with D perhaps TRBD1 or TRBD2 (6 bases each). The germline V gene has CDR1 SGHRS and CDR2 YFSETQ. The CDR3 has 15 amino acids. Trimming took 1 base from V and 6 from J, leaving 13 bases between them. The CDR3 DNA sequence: TGCGCCAGCAGCTTGATGGGGGGCCCCGCCGGGGAGCTGTTTTTT. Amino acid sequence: CASSLMGGPAGELFF.

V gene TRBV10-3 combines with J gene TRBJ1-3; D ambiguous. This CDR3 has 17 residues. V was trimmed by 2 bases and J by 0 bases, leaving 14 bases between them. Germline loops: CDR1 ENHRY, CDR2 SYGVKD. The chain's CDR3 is CAISEGVGPLSGNTIYF. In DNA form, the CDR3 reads TGTGCCATCAGTGAGGGGGTGGGTCCCCTCTCTGGAAACACCATATATTTT.

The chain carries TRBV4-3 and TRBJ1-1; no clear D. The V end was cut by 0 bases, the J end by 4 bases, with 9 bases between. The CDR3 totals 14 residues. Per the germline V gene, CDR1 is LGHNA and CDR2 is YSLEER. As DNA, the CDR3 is TGCGCCAGCAGCCAAGAGACCCGGAGCACTGAAGCTTTCTTT. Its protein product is CASSQETRSTEAFF.

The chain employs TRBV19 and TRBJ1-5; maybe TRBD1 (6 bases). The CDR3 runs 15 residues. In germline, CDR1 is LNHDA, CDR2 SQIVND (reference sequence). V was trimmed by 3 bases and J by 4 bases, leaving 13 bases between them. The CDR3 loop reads CASSIYRDGNQPQHF. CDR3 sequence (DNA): TGTGCCAGTAGTATCTACAGGGATGGTAATCAGCCCCAGCATTTT.

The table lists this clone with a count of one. The CDR3 is CASSQDRGTLQETQYF. The CDR3 DNA reads as TGTGCCAGCAGCCAAGATCGCGGGACACTTCAAGAGACCCAGTACTTC. This chain uses TRBV4-2 with TRBJ2-5; D may be TRBD1 or TRBD2 (6 bases each). Germline assignment: CDR1 LGHNA and CDR2 YNFKEQ. The ends were cut back, 0 bases at V and 2 bases at J, with 13 bases in the middle. This CDR3 is built from 16 residues.

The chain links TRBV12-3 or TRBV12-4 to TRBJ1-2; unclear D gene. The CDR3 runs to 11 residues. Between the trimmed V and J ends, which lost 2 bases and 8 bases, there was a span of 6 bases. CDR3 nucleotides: TGTGCCAGCAGTTTAATGGAGGGCTACACCTTC. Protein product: CASSLMEGYTF.

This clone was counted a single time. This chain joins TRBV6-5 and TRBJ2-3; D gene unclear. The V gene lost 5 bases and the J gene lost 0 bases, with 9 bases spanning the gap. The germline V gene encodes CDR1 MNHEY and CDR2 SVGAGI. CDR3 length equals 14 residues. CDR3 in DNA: TGTGCCAGCAGTCGGACCACTAGCACAGATACGCAGTATTTT. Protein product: CASSRTTSTDTQYF.

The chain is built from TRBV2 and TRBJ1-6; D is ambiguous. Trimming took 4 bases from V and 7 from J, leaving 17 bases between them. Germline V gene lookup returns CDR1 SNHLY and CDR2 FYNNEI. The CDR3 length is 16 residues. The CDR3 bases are TGTGCCAGCAGTGGGACCCTACTGAAAGCAAATTCACCCCTCCACTTT. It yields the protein CASSGTLLKANSPLHF.

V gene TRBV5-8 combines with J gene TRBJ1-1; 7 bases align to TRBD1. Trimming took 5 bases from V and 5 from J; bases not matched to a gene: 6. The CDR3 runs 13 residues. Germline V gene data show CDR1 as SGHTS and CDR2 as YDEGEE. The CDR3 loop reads CASSRNRGTEAFF. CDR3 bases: TGTGCCAGCAGTCGGAACAGGGGAACTGAAGCTTTCTTT.

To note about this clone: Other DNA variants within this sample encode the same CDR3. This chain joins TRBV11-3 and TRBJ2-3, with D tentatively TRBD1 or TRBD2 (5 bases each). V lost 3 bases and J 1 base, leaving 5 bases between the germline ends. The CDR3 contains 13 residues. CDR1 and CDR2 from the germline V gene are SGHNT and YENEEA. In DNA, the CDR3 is TGTGCCAGCAGCTTGGGGGGCACAGATACGCAGTATTTT. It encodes CASSLGGTDTQYF.

Here the CDR3 DNA reads TGTGCCAGCAGTTACTCGGGCAGGGACTACGGAAACACCATATATTTT. Translated, it gives CASSYSGRDYGNTIYF. The V call is TRBV6-5, the J call TRBJ1-3; TRBD1 is a possible D gene (5 bases). Germline CDR1 MNHEY, CDR2 SVGAGI. This CDR3 region has 16 residues. Trimming left V 0 bases short and J 4 bases short, with 13 bases between.

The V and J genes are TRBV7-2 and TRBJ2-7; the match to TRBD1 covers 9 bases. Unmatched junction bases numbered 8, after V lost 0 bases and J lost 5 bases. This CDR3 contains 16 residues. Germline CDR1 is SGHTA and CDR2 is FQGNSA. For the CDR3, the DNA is TGTGCCAGCAGCTTAGCCACGACAGGGGGGCAGAACGAGCAGTACTTC. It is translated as CASSLATTGGQNEQYF.